The TCR beta chain described here comes from a study of T cells in Graves' hyperthyroidism and ophthalmopathy. Study-wide findings and caveats: Among clonotypes expanded in thyroid above 0.001, most were also found in blood.

Amplification of TCR beta CDR3 regions was performed using RNA transcripts as template. When the TCR CDR3 underwent first-round RT-PCR, the HTBI primer set was used. TCRdb fed the multiplex PCR reads into MiXCR, producing one record per CDR3 protein. The sample holds approximately 490,000 distinct CDR3 sequences, about 20% seen once. Per the germline V gene, CDR1 is LGHNA and CDR2 is YNFKEQ. The CDR3 totals 18 residues. Trimming cost V 4 bases and J 9 bases, with 28 bases left between them. Exclusion of a patient resulted from uncontrolled infection, other autoimmune disease, pregnancy or lactation. Comment on this clonotype: Its specificity is not known.

This TCR was recovered from a woman aged 65 to 85 with Graves' ophthalmopathy. Sequencing was done on a sample of blood. The chain carries TRBV4-2 and TRBJ2-1, with TRBD2 as a possible D gene (6 bases). This chain's CDR3 is CASSRQPVGSGGEREQFF. CDR3 sequence (DNA): TGTGCCAGCAGCCGACAACCCGTAGGTAGCGGAGGGGAACGTGAGCAGTTCTTC.